The 18 T cell receptor beta chains in this list originate from one sample, sequenced in a study of shared clonotypes between healthy human individuals. Sequencing used immunoSEQ multiplex PCR; TCRdb keeps in-frame clones, though not all of them. The sample yields a few million clones, approximately 95% seen once. Input material: naive CD4+ T cells from PBMCs. Subset of the sample: CD45RA+ positively selected. Source of these receptors: a man aged 18 to 30 in good health. Some clones in this sample may be carry-over from other donors' samples.

The chain links TRBV6-1 to TRBJ2-5, with TRBD1 identical over 7 bases. The germline V gene has CDR1 MNHNS and CDR2 SASEGT. This CDR3 is built from 14 residues. After removal of 6 bases from V and 4 bases from J, the junction contained 8 bases not matched to a gene. The CDR3 is CASRTGTLGETQYF. The DNA for the CDR3 is TGTGCCAGCAGGACAGGGACGTTGGGAGAGACCCAGTACTTC.

The V gene is TRBV27, the J gene TRBJ1-1; maybe TRBD1 (5 bases). Germline lookup yields CDR1 MNHEY and CDR2 SMNVEV (reference sequence). CDR3 length equals 15 residues. Trimming removed 3 bases from V and 5 bases from J, with 16 bases in between. In DNA form, the CDR3 reads TGTGCCAGCAGTTTCATCGAAGCAGGGAGAACTGAAGCTTTCTTT. Encoded protein: CASSFIEAGRTEAFF.

CDR3 sequence (DNA): TGTGCCTGGAGTTCCGGACAGACTTACGTTCTGTTTTTT. Translation: CAWSSGQTYVLFF. V gene TRBV30 combines with J gene TRBJ1-4; tentatively, D is TRBD1 (6 bases). Between the trimmed V and J ends, which lost 2 bases and 14 bases, there was a span of 18 bases. The CDR3 is 13 amino acids. CDR1 is GTSNPN and CDR2 is SVGIG in the germline V gene (reference sequence).

V usage is TRBV19 and J usage is TRBJ2-6; maybe TRBD2 (6 bases). Germline V gives CDR1 LNHDA, CDR2 SQIVND (reference sequence). Trimming stripped 7 bases from V and 2 bases from J, with 15 bases between. CDR3 size: 16 residues. The DNA of the CDR3 is TGTGCCAGTAATAATTTGGGGGAGGCTGGGGCCAACGTCCTGACTTTC. As protein: CASNNLGEAGANVLTF.

V gene TRBV7-2 combines with J gene TRBJ1-3; possibly TRBD1 for D (6 bases). Germline-derived CDR1 and CDR2 are SGHTA and FQGNSA. This CDR3 region has 16 residues. Trimming pared 1 base from V and 0 bases from J, leaving 10 bases between. The CDR3 coding sequence is TGTGCCAGCAGCTTAGGGACAGTGCGCTCTGGAAACACCATATATTTT. Encoded protein: CASSLGTVRSGNTIYF. Variable domain in full (rest from reference TRBV7-2 and TRBJ1-3): GAGVSQSPSNKVTEKGKDVELRCDPISGHTALYWYRQSLGQGLEFLIYFQGNSAPDKSGLPSDRFSAERTGGSVSTLTIQRTQQEDSAVYLCASSLGTVRSGNTIYFGEGSWLTVV.

V and J are TRBV30 and TRBJ2-2; no firm D call. Trimming removed 4 bases at V and 4 bases at J, with 13 bases between. The CDR3 sequence is 14 residues long. CDR1 is GTSNPN and CDR2 is SVGIG in the germline V gene (reference sequence). As DNA, the CDR3 is TGTGCCTGGACCCCATTAGGGTTCACCGGGGAGCTGTTTTTT. This translates into CAWTPLGFTGELFF.

The CDR3, as DNA: TGTGCCAGCATCAGGTCGGGGGGGAGAGGTCCAGATACGCAGTATTTT. Amino acids: CASIRSGGRGPDTQYF. The V call is TRBV28, the J call TRBJ2-3, with 8 positions matching TRBD2. Losses at the gene ends were 7 bases for V and 4 bases for J; bases not matched to a gene: 13. The CDR3 loop spans 16 amino acids. The germline CDR1 and CDR2 sequences are MDHEN and SYDVKM. Complete variable domain (other parts from reference TRBV28 and TRBJ2-3): DVKVTQSSRYLVKRTGEKVFLECVQDMDHENMFWYRQDPGLGLRLIYFSYDVKMKEKGDIPEGYSVSREKKERFSLILESASTNQTSMYLCASIRSGGRGPDTQYFGPGTRLTVL.

Regarding this clone: This specimen includes other DNA sequences encoding the same CDR3. The chain links TRBV2 to TRBJ2-1; D is unclear. Trimming left V 4 bases short and J 9 bases short, with 4 bases between. Per germline, CDR1 SNHLY and CDR2 FYNNEI. The CDR3 length is 10 residues. The chain's CDR3 is CASSVSEQFF. The CDR3 DNA is TGTGCCAGCAGTGTCAGTGAGCAGTTCTTC.

The sample holds one count of this clone. The DNA for the CDR3 is TGCGCCAGCAGCTACGGGGACAGTGCTAGCACAGATACGCAGTATTTT. This sequence encodes CASSYGDSASTDTQYF. The chain combines TRBV5-1 with TRBJ2-3, with TRBD1 matching over 7 bases. This CDR3 has 16 residues. V dropped 3 bases and J dropped 0; count of bases not matched to a gene: 7. Per germline, CDR1 SGHRS and CDR2 YFSETQ. Combining the CDR3 with reference TRBV5-1 and TRBJ2-3 gives the whole variable domain KAGVTQTPRYLIKTRGQQVTLSCSPISGHRSVSWYQQTPGQGLQFLFEYFSETQRNKGNFPGRFSGRQFSNSRSEMNVSTLELGDSALYLCASSYGDSASTDTQYFGPGTRLTVL.

In regard to this clone: The same CDR3 is also encoded by other DNA sequences in this sample. This rearrangement joins TRBV5-1 to TRBJ2-3; no definite D call. Trimming removed 4 bases at V and 0 bases at J, with 9 bases between. Germline V CDR1 and CDR2: SGHRS, YFSETQ. The CDR3 is 14 residues long. Written as DNA, the CDR3 is TGCGCCAGCAGCAGCGAACCTAGCACAGATACGCAGTATTTT. Translation: CASSSEPSTDTQYF.

The V and J genes are TRBV5-1 and TRBJ2-3; 8 positions agree with TRBD2. Germline CDR1 SGHRS, CDR2 YFSETQ. Trimming removed 5 bases from V and 1 base from J; junction bases left unmatched: 6. This CDR3 contains 15 residues. In nucleotides, the CDR3 is TGCGCCAGCAGGGGTAGCGGGATAGGCACAGATACGCAGTATTTT. It translates to CASRGSGIGTDTQYF.

Comment on this clone: At the DNA level, this CDR3 is encoded by other sequences in the same sample as well. The chain carries TRBV18 and TRBJ2-1, with TRBD1 matching over 7 bases. The CDR3 extends over 14 amino acids. CDR1 and CDR2 (germline): KGHSH, LQKENI. Germline trimming cut 3 bases from V and 5 bases from J; bases unmatched to any gene: 4. In DNA form, the CDR3 reads TGTGCCAGCTCACCGGGACAGACGAACAATGAGCAGTTCTTC. It codes for CASSPGQTNNEQFF.

The chain is built from TRBV7-2 and TRBJ2-1; TRBD2 is a possible D gene (5 bases). Germline lookup yields CDR1 SGHTA and CDR2 FQGNSA. CDR3 length equals 13 residues. Trimming shortened V by 3 bases and J by 4 bases, and 7 bases separated the two germline ends. For the CDR3, the DNA is TGTGCCAGCAGCTTCGGACTTTACAATGAGCAGTTCTTC. Translated, it gives CASSFGLYNEQFF.

The J gene is TRBJ2-1, the V gene TRBV11-1; D unresolved. Germline values: CDR1 SGHAT, CDR2 FQDESV (reference sequence). This CDR3 spans 14 amino acids. The germline V and J ends were trimmed by 1 base and 4 bases, with 8 bases remaining between them. DNA of the CDR3: TGTGCCAGCAGCTTAGACGGTCGATACAATGAGCAGTTCTTC. This encodes CASSLDGRYNEQFF.

The rearrangement links TRBV5-1 to TRBJ1-5; D remains unclear. V was cut by 2 bases and J by 3 bases, with 9 bases left in between. Germline V gene data show CDR1 as SGHRS and CDR2 as YFSETQ. CDR3 length: 14 residues. CDR3 DNA: TGCGCCAGCAGCTTAGGGAGCAACAATCAGCCCCAGCATTTT. It specifies CASSLGSNNQPQHF.

The V call is TRBV4-2, the J call TRBJ1-3; D ambiguous. Per the germline V gene, CDR1 is LGHNA and CDR2 is YNFKEQ. This CDR3 comprises 17 residues. V dropped 0 bases and J dropped 0 bases, with 12 bases sitting between them. The CDR3 sequence is CASSQDWSGLSGNTIYF. The CDR3 DNA reads TGTGCCAGCAGCCAAGATTGGTCAGGTCTCTCTGGAAACACCATATATTTT.

This clone was recorded only once. The V and J genes are TRBV7-9 and TRBJ2-1; 8 positions agree with TRBD1. The CDR3 totals 16 residues. V shed 5 bases, J shed 0 bases, and the junction held 6 bases outside the gene matches. Germline V CDR1 and CDR2: SEHNR, FQNEAQ (reference sequence). CDR3 loop: CASSTWTGSSYNEQFF. CDR3 coding DNA: TGTGCCAGCAGCACCTGGACAGGGAGCTCCTACAATGAGCAGTTCTTC.

The chain links TRBV5-1 to TRBJ2-5; no reliable D call. V shed 0 bases and J shed 0 bases, with 6 bases lying between them. This CDR3 has 14 residues. CDR1 is SGHRS, CDR2 YFSETQ, per germline. This CDR3 reads CASSLGTNQETQYF. For the CDR3, the DNA is TGCGCCAGCAGCTTGGGCACAAACCAAGAGACCCAGTACTTC.